The 18 T cell receptor beta chains reported below all come from one sample, sequenced in a study of early T cells in non-severe SARS-CoV-2 infection. TCRdb used MiXCR to reprocess the 5' RACE reads, holding one entry per CDR3 protein. The top ten hold around 4.7% of the sample, which has about 40,000 distinct CDR3 sequences, 4.5% to 5% seen once. The sequencing input was whole blood. The receptors originated from an adult who was a healthcare worker with PCR-confirmed SARS-CoV-2 infection or an uninfected control (not recorded which).

This clonotype has ten or more counts. V and J are TRBV28 and TRBJ2-2, with a possible D match to TRBD1 (5 bases). V was clipped by 7 bases and J by 5 bases, with 23 bases between them. Germline assignment: CDR1 MDHEN and CDR2 SYDVKM. The CDR3 consists of 17 residues. CDR3 loop: CASTPEGARFRTGELFF. The CDR3 DNA sequence: TGTGCCAGCACTCCAGAAGGGGCCCGATTTAGGACCGGGGAGCTGTTTTTT.

This clonotype has ten or more counts. The CDR3 nucleotides are TGCGCCAGCAGCCTGAACCTGGGGAACACTGAAGCTTTCTTT. Residues: CASSLNLGNTEAFF. The chain joins TRBV4-1 to TRBJ1-1; D ambiguous. The CDR3 is 14 amino acids. The V gene's germline CDR1 is MGHRA and CDR2 YSYEKL. Trimming took 4 bases from V and 1 from J, leaving 10 bases between them.

This clonotype was counted only a few times. The V call is TRBV9, the J call TRBJ2-1; D may be TRBD2 (5 bases). There are 14 residues in the CDR3. The germline V and J ends were trimmed by 0 bases and 6 bases, with 10 bases remaining between them. Germline CDR1 and CDR2: SGDLS and YYNGEE. CDR3 bases: TGTGCCAGCAGCGTAGTAGGTAGCGCCAATGAGCAGTTCTTC. Its translation is CASSVVGSANEQFF.

V usage is TRBV4-3 and J usage is TRBJ1-2; TRBD1 matches at 10 bases. The CDR3 runs to 17 residues. The germline CDR1 and CDR2 sequences are LGHNA and YSLEER. Germline trimming cut 0 bases from V and 6 bases from J; bases unmatched to any gene: 10. Written as DNA, the CDR3 is TGCGCCAGCAGCCAAGATAGGGGGACAGGGGTTACCAATGGCTACACCTTC. It is translated as CASSQDRGTGVTNGYTF.

This clonotype was detected only a few times. The chain has TRBV3-1 and TRBJ1-5; no firm D call. V lost 1 base, J lost 7 bases, and 14 bases lay in between. The CDR3 sequence is 15 residues long. CDR1 and CDR2 (germline): LGHDT, YNNKEL (reference sequence). For the CDR3, the DNA is TGTGCCAGCAGCCAAGCGGGCAACTGGGGACAGCCCCAGCATTTT. It translates to CASSQAGNWGQPQHF.

This clonotype has at least ten counts. The J gene is TRBJ2-1, the V gene TRBV24-1; 8 bases fit TRBD2. The CDR3 runs 13 residues. V lost 9 bases to trimming and J lost 6 bases; unmatched junction nucleotides: 6. The germline V gene has CDR1 KGHDR and CDR2 SFDVKD. The CDR3 sequence is CATGSGVSNEQFF. CDR3 nucleotides: TGTGCCACCGGTAGCGGGGTTTCCAATGAGCAGTTCTTC.

This clonotype was picked up many times. This rearrangement joins TRBV28 to TRBJ2-7; 9 positions agree with TRBD1. The V gene's germline CDR1 is MDHEN and CDR2 SYDVKM. J lost 4 bases, V lost 8 bases, and 12 bases had no gene match. The CDR3 extends over 15 amino acids. CDR3 nucleotide sequence: TGTGCCAGCGGCCCCCAGGGGACAGGGCATTACGAGCAGTACTTC. Translating gives CASGPQGTGHYEQYF.

The table lists this clonotype with a few counts. The chain couples TRBV4-1 to TRBJ2-7; 7 nucleotides match TRBD2. V trimming: 1 base; J trimming: 4 bases; junction bases outside the gene matches: 7. The CDR3 is 15 amino acids. Germline loops: CDR1 MGHRA, CDR2 YSYEKL. The CDR3 is CASSQVPSGVYEQYF. CDR3 sequence (DNA): TGCGCCAGCAGCCAAGTTCCTAGCGGAGTATACGAGCAGTACTTC.

CDR3 region: CASSSPGTGMGEQFF. In nucleotides, the CDR3 is TGTGCCAGCAGCTCCCCGGGGACAGGGATGGGGGAGCAGTTCTTC. This chain joins TRBV7-2 and TRBJ2-1, with 9 bases lining up with TRBD1. With V trimmed by 4 bases and J by 10 bases, 11 bases remained unmatched. Per the germline V gene, CDR1 is SGHTA and CDR2 is FQGNSA. This CDR3 is 15 amino acids long.

The gene calls are TRBV6-2 or TRBV6-3 and TRBJ2-1, with 9 bases aligning to TRBD2. V lost 7 bases and J lost 9; bases outside the gene matches: 7. Germline V gives CDR1 MNHEY, CDR2 SVGEGT. This CDR3 has 13 residues. The chain's CDR3 is CASTQAGGTEQFF. CDR3 coding DNA: TGTGCCAGCACCCAAGCGGGAGGCACTGAGCAGTTCTTC.

In this sample, this clonotype turned up many times. The CDR3 reads CASSPPATETQYF. CDR3 sequence (DNA): TGTGCCAGCAGTCCGCCGGCTACGGAGACCCAGTACTTC. The chain recombines TRBV28 with TRBJ2-5, with D uncertain. V lost 5 bases, J lost 5 bases, and 12 bases lay in between. The germline V gene has CDR1 MDHEN and CDR2 SYDVKM. CDR3 size: 13 residues.

The chain employs TRBV19 and TRBJ1-5, with 7 bases lining up with TRBD1. The CDR3 runs to 16 residues. V was pared by 5 bases and J by 4 bases, with 11 bases of the junction left unmatched. From germline, CDR1 is LNHDA and CDR2 SQIVND (reference sequence). The CDR3 nucleotides are TGTGCCAGTAGTCCACGTACAGGGGAGAGGAATCAGCCCCAGCATTTT. Protein: CASSPRTGERNQPQHF. The whole variable domain, remainder taken from reference TRBV19 and TRBJ1-5, is DGGITQSPKYLFRKEGQNVTLSCEQNLNHDAMYWYRQDPGQGLRLIYYSQIVNDFQKGDIAEGYSVSREKKESFPLTVTSAQKNPTAFYLCASSPRTGERNQPQHFGDGTRLSIL.

V and J are TRBV12-3 or TRBV12-4 and TRBJ1-5; 8 positions match TRBD1. The V and J ends lost 6 bases and 4 bases, in that order; junction bases with no gene match: 5. The CDR3 is 14 residues long. This CDR3 is CASSQGQENQPQHF. In nucleotides, the CDR3 is TGTGCCAGCAGCCAGGGACAGGAGAATCAGCCCCAGCATTTT.

CDR3 loop: CASTWQGATGELFF. CDR3 DNA: TGTGCCAGCACTTGGCAGGGGGCTACCGGGGAGCTGTTTTTT. V gene TRBV2 combines with J gene TRBJ2-2; 8 bases agree with TRBD1. Germline values: CDR1 SNHLY, CDR2 FYNNEI. V trimming: 7 bases; J trimming: 5 bases; junction bases outside the gene matches: 6. The CDR3 has 14 residues. Based on the CDR3 plus reference TRBV2 and TRBJ2-2, the full variable domain is EPEVTQTPSHQVTQMGQEVILRCVPISNHLYFYWYRQILGQKVEFLVSFYNNEISEKSEIFDDQFSVERPDGSNFTLKIRSTKLEDSAMYFCASTWQGATGELFFGEGSRLTVL.

The chain couples TRBV24-1 to TRBJ2-5; D may be TRBD2 (6 bases). The CDR3 runs to 16 residues. CDR1 and CDR2 from the germline V gene are KGHDR and SFDVKD. V was clipped by 2 bases and J by 1 base, with 13 bases between them. Here the CDR3 reads CATSDSYLRGQETQYF. The DNA of the CDR3 is TGTGCCACCAGTGATTCCTACTTGCGGGGCCAAGAGACCCAGTACTTC.

This clonotype was seen ten or more times. V usage is TRBV21-1 and J usage is TRBJ1-4; whether TRBD1, the table's D call, matches the DNA was not checked. TRBV21-1 is deemed a pseudogene. The CDR3 loop spans 18 amino acids. The CDR3 reads CASSKRGTGGATNKKLFF. The CDR3 coding sequence is TGTGCCAGCAGCAAAAGGGGGACAGGGGGCGCGACTAATAAAAAACTGTTTTTT.

The chain has TRBV6-1 and TRBJ2-7; TRBD1 is a possible D gene (5 bases). V was clipped by 9 bases and J by 4 bases, with 13 bases between them. The germline V gene has CDR1 MNHNS and CDR2 SASEGT. The CDR3 loop spans 12 amino acids. CDR3 coding DNA: TGTGCCAGTCCCGGGTCAGGGTACGAGCAGTACTTC. Its translation is CASPGSGYEQYF.

This clonotype was counted only a few times. The genes are TRBV30 and TRBJ2-1; 8 nucleotides align to TRBD2. Per the germline V gene, CDR1 is GTSNPN and CDR2 is SVGIG (reference sequence). Trimming at V came to 5 bases and at J to 3 bases, leaving 3 bases not matched to a gene. CDR3 length: 13 residues. The CDR3 region has the DNA TGTGCCTGGGTCCGGGGGGGCTACAATGAGCAGTTCTTC. Protein sequence: CAWVRGGYNEQFF.